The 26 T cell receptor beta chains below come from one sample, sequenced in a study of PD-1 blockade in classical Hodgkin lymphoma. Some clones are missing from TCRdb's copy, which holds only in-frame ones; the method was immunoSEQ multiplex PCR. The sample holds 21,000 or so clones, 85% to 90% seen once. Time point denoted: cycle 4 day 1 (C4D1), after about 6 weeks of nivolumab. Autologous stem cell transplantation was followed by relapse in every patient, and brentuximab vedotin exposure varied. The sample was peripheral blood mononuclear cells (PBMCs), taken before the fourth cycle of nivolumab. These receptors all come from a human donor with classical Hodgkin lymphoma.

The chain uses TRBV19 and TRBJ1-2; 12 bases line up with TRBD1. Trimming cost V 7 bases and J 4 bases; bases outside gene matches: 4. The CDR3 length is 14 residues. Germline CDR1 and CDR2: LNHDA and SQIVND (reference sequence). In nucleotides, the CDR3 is TGTGCCAGTATGCAGGGACAGGGGGCCTATGGCTACACCTTC. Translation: CASMQGQGAYGYTF. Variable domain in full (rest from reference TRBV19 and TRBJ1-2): DGGITQSPKYLFRKEGQNVTLSCEQNLNHDAMYWYRQDPGQGLRLIYYSQIVNDFQKGDIAEGYSVSREKKESFPLTVTSAQKNPTAFYLCASMQGQGAYGYTFGSGTRLTVV.

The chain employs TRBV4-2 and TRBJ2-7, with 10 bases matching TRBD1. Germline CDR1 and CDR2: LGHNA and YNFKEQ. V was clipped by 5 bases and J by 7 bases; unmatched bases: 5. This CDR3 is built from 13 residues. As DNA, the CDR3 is TGTGCCAGCAGCTCGGGACAGGGGTGGGAGCAGTACTTC. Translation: CASSSGQGWEQYF.

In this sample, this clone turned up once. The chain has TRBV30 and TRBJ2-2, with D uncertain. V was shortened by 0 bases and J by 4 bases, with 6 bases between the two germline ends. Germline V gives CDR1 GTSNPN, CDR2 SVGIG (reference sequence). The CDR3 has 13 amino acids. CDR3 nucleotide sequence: TGTGCCTGGAGTGTAGCAGCCACCGGGGAGCTGTTTTTT. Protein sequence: CAWSVAATGELFF.

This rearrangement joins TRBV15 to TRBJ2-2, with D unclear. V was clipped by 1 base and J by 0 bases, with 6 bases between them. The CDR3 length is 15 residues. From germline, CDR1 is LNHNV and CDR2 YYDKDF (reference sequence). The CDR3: CATSRVTTNTGELFF. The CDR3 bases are TGTGCCACCAGCAGAGTAACAACGAACACCGGGGAGCTGTTTTTT.

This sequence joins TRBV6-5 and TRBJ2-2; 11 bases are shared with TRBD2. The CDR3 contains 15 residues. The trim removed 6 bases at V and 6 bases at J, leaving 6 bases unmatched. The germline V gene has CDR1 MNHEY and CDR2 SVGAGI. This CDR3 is CASRLAGGPAGELFF. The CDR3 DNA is TGTGCCAGCAGATTAGCGGGGGGGCCTGCCGGGGAGCTGTTTTTT.

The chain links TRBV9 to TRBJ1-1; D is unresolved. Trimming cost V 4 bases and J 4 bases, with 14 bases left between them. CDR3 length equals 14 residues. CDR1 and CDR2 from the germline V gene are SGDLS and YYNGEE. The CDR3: CASSPRGLGTEAFF. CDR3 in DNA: TGTGCCAGCAGCCCTCGCGGGCTCGGCACTGAAGCTTTCTTT.

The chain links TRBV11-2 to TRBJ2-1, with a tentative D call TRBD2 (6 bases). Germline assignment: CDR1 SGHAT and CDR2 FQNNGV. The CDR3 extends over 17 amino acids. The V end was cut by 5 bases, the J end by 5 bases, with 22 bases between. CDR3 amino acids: CASSHPGRLARNNEQFF. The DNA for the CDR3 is TGTGCCAGCAGCCACCCCGGAAGGCTAGCGAGGAACAATGAGCAGTTCTTC.

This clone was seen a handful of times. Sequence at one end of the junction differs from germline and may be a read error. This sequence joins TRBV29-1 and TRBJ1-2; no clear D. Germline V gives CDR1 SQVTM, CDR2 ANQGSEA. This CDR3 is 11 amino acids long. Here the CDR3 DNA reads TGCAGCGCCACGATCACTGGCCGGACCAGCTTC. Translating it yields CSATITGRTSF.

CDR3 sequence: CASFEQGGTGELFF. The CDR3 nucleotides read TGTGCCAGCTTTGAACAGGGTGGTACCGGGGAGCTGTTTTTT. This chain uses TRBV6-5 with TRBJ2-2, with a weak D call TRBD1 (6 bases). Germline V CDR1 and CDR2: MNHEY, SVGAGI. The CDR3 extends over 14 amino acids. Trimming took off 8 bases at V and 5 bases at J, with 15 bases between the two ends.

The CDR3 region is CASSLSGSGQETQYF. For the CDR3, the DNA is TGTGCCAGCAGCTTAAGCGGTAGCGGCCAAGAGACCCAGTACTTC. The chain is built from TRBV7-2 and TRBJ2-5; D perhaps matches TRBD2 (6 bases). The V gene lost 2 bases and the J gene lost 1 base, with 11 bases spanning the gap. The CDR3 is 15 amino acids. Germline V gives CDR1 SGHTA, CDR2 FQGNSA.

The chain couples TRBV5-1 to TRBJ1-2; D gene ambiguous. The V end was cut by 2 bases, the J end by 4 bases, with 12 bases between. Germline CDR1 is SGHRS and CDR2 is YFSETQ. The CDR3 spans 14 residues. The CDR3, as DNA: TGCGCCAGCAGCTTTCTTGGGGATACCTATGGCTACACCTTC. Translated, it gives CASSFLGDTYGYTF.

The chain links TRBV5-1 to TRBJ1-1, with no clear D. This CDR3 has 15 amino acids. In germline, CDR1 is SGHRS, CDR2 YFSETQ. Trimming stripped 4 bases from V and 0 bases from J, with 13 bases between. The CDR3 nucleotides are TGCGCCAGCAGCCCTGTCGGAGTATTGAACACTGAAGCTTTCTTT. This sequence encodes CASSPVGVLNTEAFF.

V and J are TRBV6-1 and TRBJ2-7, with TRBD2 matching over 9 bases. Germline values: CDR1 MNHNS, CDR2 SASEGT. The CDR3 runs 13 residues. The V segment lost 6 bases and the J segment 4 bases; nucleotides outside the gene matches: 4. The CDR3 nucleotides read TGTGCCAGCAGCAGACTAGCGGAGTACGAGCAGTACTTC. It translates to CASSRLAEYEQYF.

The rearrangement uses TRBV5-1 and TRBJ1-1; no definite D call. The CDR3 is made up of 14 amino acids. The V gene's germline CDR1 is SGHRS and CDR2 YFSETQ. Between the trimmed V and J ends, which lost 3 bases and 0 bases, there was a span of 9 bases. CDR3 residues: CASSSYLMNTEAFF. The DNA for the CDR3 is TGCGCCAGCAGCTCCTACCTCATGAACACTGAAGCTTTCTTT.

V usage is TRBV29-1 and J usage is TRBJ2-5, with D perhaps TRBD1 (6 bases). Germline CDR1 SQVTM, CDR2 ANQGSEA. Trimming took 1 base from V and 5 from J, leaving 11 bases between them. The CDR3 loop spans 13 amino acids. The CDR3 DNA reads TGCAGCGTTGAAGTAGGGGGTTGGGAGACCCAGTACTTC. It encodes CSVEVGGWETQYF.

Written as DNA, the CDR3 is TGCGCCAGCAGCTCTAATCCGACAGGGAGTACCGGGGAGCTGTTTTTT. Residues: CASSSNPTGSTGELFF. V and J are TRBV5-1 and TRBJ2-2, with TRBD1 matching over 7 bases. This CDR3 has 16 amino acids. V trimming: 3 bases; J trimming: 5 bases; junction bases outside the gene matches: 10. CDR1 SGHRS and CDR2 YFSETQ come from the germline V gene.

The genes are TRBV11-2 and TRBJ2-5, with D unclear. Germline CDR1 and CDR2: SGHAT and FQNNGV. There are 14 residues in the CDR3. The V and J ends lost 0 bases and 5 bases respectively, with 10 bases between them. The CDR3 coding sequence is TGTGCCAGCAGCTTAGATGGTAGTCGGGAGACCCAGTACTTC. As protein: CASSLDGSRETQYF.

CDR3 DNA: TGTGCCACAAGACAGGGGCTGAACACTGAAGCTTTCTTT. Translating it yields CATRQGLNTEAFF. This chain connects TRBV10-3 to TRBJ1-1; TRBD1 agrees at 8 bases. The CDR3 runs to 13 residues. CDR1 and CDR2 from the germline V gene are ENHRY and SYGVKD. V was clipped by 10 bases and J by 0 bases; unmatched bases: 4.

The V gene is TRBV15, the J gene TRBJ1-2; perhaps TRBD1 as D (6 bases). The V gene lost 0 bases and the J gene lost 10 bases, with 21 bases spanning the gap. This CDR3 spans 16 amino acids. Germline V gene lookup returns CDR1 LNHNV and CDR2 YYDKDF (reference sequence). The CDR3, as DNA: TGTGCCACCAGCAGAGACAACTCGGACGGAGGGACACCCTACACCTTC. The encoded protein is CATSRDNSDGGTPYTF.

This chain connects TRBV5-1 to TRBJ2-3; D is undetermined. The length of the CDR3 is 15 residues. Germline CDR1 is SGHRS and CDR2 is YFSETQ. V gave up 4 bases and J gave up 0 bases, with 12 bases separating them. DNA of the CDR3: TGCGCCAGCAGCCCCATAGTAGCTAGCACAGATACGCAGTATTTT. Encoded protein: CASSPIVASTDTQYF.

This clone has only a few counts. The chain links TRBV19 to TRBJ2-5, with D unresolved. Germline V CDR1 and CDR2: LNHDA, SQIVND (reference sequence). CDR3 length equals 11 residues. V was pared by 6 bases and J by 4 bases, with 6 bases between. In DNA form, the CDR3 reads TGTGCCAGTAGCCTCAGAGAGACCCAGTACTTC. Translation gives CASSLRETQYF.

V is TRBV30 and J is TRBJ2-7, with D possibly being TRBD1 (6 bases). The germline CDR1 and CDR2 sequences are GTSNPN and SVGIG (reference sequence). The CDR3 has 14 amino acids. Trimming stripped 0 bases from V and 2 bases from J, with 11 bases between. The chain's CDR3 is CAWSVLGGPYEQYF. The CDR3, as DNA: TGTGCCTGGAGTGTCTTAGGGGGTCCCTACGAGCAGTACTTC.

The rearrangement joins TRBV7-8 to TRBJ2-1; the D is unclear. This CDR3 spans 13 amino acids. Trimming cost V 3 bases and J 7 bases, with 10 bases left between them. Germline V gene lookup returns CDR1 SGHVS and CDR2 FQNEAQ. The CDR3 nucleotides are TGTGCCAGCAGCTTTCTGGTGGAGAATGAGCAGTTCTTC. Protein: CASSFLVENEQFF.

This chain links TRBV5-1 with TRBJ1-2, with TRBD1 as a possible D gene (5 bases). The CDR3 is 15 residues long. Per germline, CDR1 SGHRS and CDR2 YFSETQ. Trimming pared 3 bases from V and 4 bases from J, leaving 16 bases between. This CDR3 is CASSSQGSPTYGYTF. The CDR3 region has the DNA TGCGCCAGCAGCTCGCAGGGATCCCCAACCTATGGCTACACCTTC.

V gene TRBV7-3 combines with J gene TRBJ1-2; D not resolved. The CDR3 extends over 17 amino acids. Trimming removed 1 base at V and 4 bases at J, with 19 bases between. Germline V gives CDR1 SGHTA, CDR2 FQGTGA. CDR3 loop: CASSLNAPEGSRYGYTF. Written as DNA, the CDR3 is TGTGCCAGCAGCTTAAATGCCCCGGAGGGCTCCCGCTATGGCTACACCTTC.

The CDR3 sequence is CASSNSLAGGSYEQYF. The CDR3 DNA reads as TGTGCCAGCAGCAATAGCCTAGCGGGAGGGTCCTACGAGCAGTACTTC. This sequence joins TRBV21-1 and TRBJ2-7; the table's D call of TRBD2 was not tested on the DNA. TRBV21-1 corresponds to a pseudogene. This CDR3 contains 16 residues.